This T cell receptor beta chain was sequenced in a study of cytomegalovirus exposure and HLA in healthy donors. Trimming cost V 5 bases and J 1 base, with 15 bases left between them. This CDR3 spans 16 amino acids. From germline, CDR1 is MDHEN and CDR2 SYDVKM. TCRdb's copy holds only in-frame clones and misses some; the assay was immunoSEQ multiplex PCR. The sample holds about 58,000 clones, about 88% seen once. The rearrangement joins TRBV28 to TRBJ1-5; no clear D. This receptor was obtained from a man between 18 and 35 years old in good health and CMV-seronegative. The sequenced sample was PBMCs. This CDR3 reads CASSKGARGSNQPQHF. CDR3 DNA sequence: TGTGCCAGCAGTAAGGGCGCCCGGGGAAGCAATCAGCCCCAGCATTTT. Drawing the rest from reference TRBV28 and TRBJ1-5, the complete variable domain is DVKVTQSSRYLVKRTGEKVFLECVQDMDHENMFWYRQDPGLGLRLIYFSYDVKMKEKGDIPEGYSVSREKKERFSLILESASTNQTSMYLCASSKGARGSNQPQHFGDGTRLSIL.